The 14 T cell receptor beta chains in this list originate from one sample, sequenced in a study of blood T cell repertoires in COVID-19. The repertoire was sequenced with immunoSEQ multiplex PCR; TCRdb's copy has only in-frame clones and lacks some. The table shows fewer than 200,000 clones, with 81% occurring only once. The specimen was peripheral blood. Source of these receptors: a woman aged 40 to 50 with COVID-19, enrolled during active disease.

The chain joins TRBV6-5 to TRBJ1-1, with D maybe TRBD1 (5 bases). This CDR3 has 15 residues. Germline CDR1 reads MNHEY; CDR2 reads SVGAGI. Trimming shortened V by 2 bases and J by 0 bases, and 10 bases separated the two germline ends. CDR3 bases: TGTGCCAGCAGTTACGCAGGGAAAGTGAACACTGAAGCTTTCTTT. Its protein is CASSYAGKVNTEAFF.

This chain connects TRBV10-1 to TRBJ2-1; 7 positions agree with TRBD2. The CDR3 runs to 15 residues. Germline V lookup: CDR1 WNHNN, CDR2 SYGVQD (reference sequence). The ends lost 3 bases at V and 7 bases at J; junction bases unmatched: 9. The CDR3 sequence: CASSDAGAPSNEQFF. CDR3 sequence (DNA): TGCGCCAGCAGTGACGCGGGAGCCCCCTCTAATGAGCAGTTCTTC.

The V gene is TRBV20-1, the J gene TRBJ2-5; tentative D call: TRBD2 (5 bases). This CDR3 is built from 10 residues. V lost 6 bases and J 3 bases, leaving 5 bases between the germline ends. Germline V gene sequence: CDR1 DFQATT, CDR2 SNEGSKA (reference sequence). In DNA, the CDR3 is TGCAGTGCGGAGGAAGAGACCCAGTACTTC. Translated, it gives CSAEEETQYF.

The chain joins TRBV7-2 to TRBJ1-4; possibly TRBD1 for D (5 bases). Germline V gives CDR1 SGHTA, CDR2 FQGNSA. This CDR3 has 14 residues. The V end was cut by 5 bases, the J end by 8 bases, with 15 bases between. The DNA for the CDR3 is TGTGCCAGCAGCCTCGGGGGGAGTAGGGAAAAACTGTTTTTT. Protein: CASSLGGSREKLFF.

The chain recombines TRBV30 with TRBJ1-1; D might be TRBD1 (6 bases). The CDR3 covers 13 residues. Germline CDR1 reads GTSNPN; CDR2 reads SVGIG (reference sequence). Trimming took off 7 bases at V and 1 base at J, with 13 bases between the two ends. The CDR3 here is CASLGGANTEAFF. The CDR3 coding sequence is TGTGCCTCGTTGGGGGGGGCGAACACTGAAGCTTTCTTT.

The chain joins TRBV27 to TRBJ1-1; 11 bases fit TRBD1. V lost 4 bases to trimming and J lost 4 bases; unmatched junction nucleotides: 5. The germline V gene encodes CDR1 MNHEY and CDR2 SMNVEV (reference sequence). This CDR3 comprises 15 residues. The CDR3 here is CASSSPGTGGTEAFF. For the CDR3, the DNA is TGTGCCAGCAGTTCTCCCGGGACAGGGGGCACTGAAGCTTTCTTT.

The chain carries TRBV27 and TRBJ1-2, with 10 bases identical to TRBD1. Trimming removed 6 bases from V and 8 bases from J; junction bases left unmatched: 3. This CDR3 contains 12 residues. Germline lookup yields CDR1 MNHEY and CDR2 SMNVEV (reference sequence). The CDR3 sequence is CASREDRGGYTF. The DNA for the CDR3 is TGTGCCAGCAGGGAGGACAGGGGGGGCTACACCTTC.

V gene TRBV20-1 combines with J gene TRBJ2-7; no reliable D call. The germline CDR1 and CDR2 sequences are DFQATT and SNEGSKA (reference sequence). The CDR3 extends over 9 amino acids. The CDR3 here is CLVNYEQYV. The CDR3 coding sequence is TGCCTTGTTAACTACGAGCAGTACGTC.

V usage is TRBV7-8 and J usage is TRBJ2-3, with D possibly being TRBD2 (6 bases). Germline V gene lookup returns CDR1 SGHVS and CDR2 FQNEAQ. The CDR3 spans 17 residues. Trimming pared 5 bases from V and 4 bases from J, leaving 22 bases between. This chain's CDR3 is CASSPSPLSGRSDTQYF. The CDR3 DNA follows: TGTGCCAGCAGCCCCAGCCCCCTCAGCGGGCGGTCAGATACGCAGTATTTT.

This chain joins TRBV6-4 and TRBJ2-1, with D possibly matching TRBD2 (5 bases). Germline values: CDR1 MRHNA, CDR2 SNTAGT. CDR3 length: 15 residues. V dropped 3 bases and J dropped 10 bases, with 19 bases sitting between them. CDR3 protein: CASSDSPAAPREQFF. Here the CDR3 DNA reads TGTGCCAGCAGTGATTCCCCAGCGGCGCCCCGGGAGCAGTTCTTC.

This clone was detected once. The rearrangement links TRBV28 to TRBJ2-2; 8 bases map to TRBD2. The CDR3 covers 15 residues. Germline V gene sequence: CDR1 MDHEN, CDR2 SYDVKM. The trim removed 9 bases at V and 1 base at J, leaving 7 bases unmatched. CDR3: CASGSGGLNTGELFF. The CDR3 coding sequence is TGTGCCAGTGGGAGCGGGGGACTGAACACCGGGGAGCTGTTTTTT.

This chain's CDR3 is CASSLRQTNTGELFF. The CDR3 nucleotides read TGCGCCAGCAGCTTACGACAAACGAACACCGGGGAGCTGTTTTTT. The chain recombines TRBV5-1 with TRBJ2-2; D not resolved. The CDR3 length is 15 residues. The V end lost 2 bases, the J end lost 0 bases, and 8 bases lay between the germline ends. The germline V gene encodes CDR1 SGHRS and CDR2 YFSETQ.

The rearrangement links TRBV2 to TRBJ2-1; 11 bases are shared with TRBD2. V trimming: 7 bases; J trimming: 7 bases; junction bases outside the gene matches: 6. The germline V gene encodes CDR1 SNHLY and CDR2 FYNNEI. CDR3 length equals 14 residues. CDR3 in DNA: TGTGCCAGCAAACTAGCGGGAGCGAGGAATGAGCAGTTCTTC. Protein product: CASKLAGARNEQFF.

The chain carries TRBV30 and TRBJ2-1, with 9 bases aligning to TRBD1. The CDR3 has 12 amino acids. With 3 bases clipped from V and 6 bases from J, the junction kept 0 bases outside the gene matches. Germline-derived CDR1 and CDR2 are GTSNPN and SVGIG (reference sequence). CDR3: CAWRTGGNEQFF. CDR3 in DNA: TGTGCCTGGAGGACAGGGGGCAATGAGCAGTTCTTC.